The T cell receptor (beta chain) under discussion was sequenced for a study of blood T cell repertoires in COVID-19. V lost 6 bases, J lost 3 bases, and 7 bases stayed unmatched. Germline V gives CDR1 KGHSH, CDR2 LQKENI. The CDR3 runs to 14 residues. Assay: immunoSEQ multiplex PCR; the TCRdb copy retains only in-frame clones and omits some. The table shows roughly 17,000 clones, with about 81% occurring only once. The table lists this clone with a few counts. This receptor was obtained from a man in his sixties with acute or convalescent COVID-19. The chain is built from TRBV18 and TRBJ2-7, with 8 bases lining up with TRBD1. The material sequenced was peripheral blood. The CDR3 is CASSTGGRNYEQYF. CDR3 coding DNA: TGTGCCAGCTCTACAGGGGGTCGCAACTACGAGCAGTACTTC.